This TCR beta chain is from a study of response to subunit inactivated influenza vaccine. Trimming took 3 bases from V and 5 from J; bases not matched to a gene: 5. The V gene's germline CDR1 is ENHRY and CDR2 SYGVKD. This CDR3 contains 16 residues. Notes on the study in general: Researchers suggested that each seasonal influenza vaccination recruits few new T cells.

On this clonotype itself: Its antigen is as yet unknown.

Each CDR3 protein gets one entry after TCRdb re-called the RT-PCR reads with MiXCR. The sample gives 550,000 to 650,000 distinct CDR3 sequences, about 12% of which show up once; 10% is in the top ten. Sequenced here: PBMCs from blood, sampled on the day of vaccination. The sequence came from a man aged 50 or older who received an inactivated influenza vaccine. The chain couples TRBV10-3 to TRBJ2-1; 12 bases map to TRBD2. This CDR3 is CAISDWTSGTNNEQFF. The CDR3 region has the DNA TGTGCCATCAGTGATTGGACTAGCGGGACTAACAATGAGCAGTTCTTC.